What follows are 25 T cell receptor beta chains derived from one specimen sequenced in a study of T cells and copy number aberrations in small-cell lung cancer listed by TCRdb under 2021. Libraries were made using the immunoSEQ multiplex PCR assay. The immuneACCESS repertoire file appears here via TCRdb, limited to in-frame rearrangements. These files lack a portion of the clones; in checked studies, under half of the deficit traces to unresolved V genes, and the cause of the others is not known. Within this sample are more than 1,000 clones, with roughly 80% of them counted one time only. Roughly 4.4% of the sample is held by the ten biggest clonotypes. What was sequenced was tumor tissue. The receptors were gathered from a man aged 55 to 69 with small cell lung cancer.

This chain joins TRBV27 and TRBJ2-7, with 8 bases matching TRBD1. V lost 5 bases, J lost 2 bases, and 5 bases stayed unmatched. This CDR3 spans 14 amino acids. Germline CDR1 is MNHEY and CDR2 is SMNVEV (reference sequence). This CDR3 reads CASSQWDRPYEQYF. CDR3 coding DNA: TGTGCCAGCAGTCAGTGGGACAGGCCCTACGAGCAGTACTTC.

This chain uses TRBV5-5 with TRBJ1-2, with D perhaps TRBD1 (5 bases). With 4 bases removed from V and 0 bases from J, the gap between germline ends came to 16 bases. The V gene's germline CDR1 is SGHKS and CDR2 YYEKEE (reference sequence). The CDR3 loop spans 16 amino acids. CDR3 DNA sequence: TGTGCCAGCAGCCCGGGGACCGCCGCCTCTAACTATGGCTACACCTTC. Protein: CASSPGTAASNYGYTF.

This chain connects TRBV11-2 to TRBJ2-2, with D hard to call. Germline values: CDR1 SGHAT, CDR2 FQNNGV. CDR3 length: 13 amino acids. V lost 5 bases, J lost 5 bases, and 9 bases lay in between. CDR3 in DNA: TGTGCCAGCAGCCTAGGTGATACCGGGGAGCTGTTTTTT. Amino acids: CASSLGDTGELFF.

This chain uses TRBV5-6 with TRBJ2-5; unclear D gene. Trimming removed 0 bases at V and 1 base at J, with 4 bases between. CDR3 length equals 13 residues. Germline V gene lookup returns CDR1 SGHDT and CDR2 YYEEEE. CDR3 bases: TGTGCCAGCAGCTTGGTCAGCCAAGAGACCCAGTACTTC. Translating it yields CASSLVSQETQYF.

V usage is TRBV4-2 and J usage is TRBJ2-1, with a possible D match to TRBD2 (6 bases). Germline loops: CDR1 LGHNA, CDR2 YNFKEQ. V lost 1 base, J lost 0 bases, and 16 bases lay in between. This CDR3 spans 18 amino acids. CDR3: CASSQGPGVISSYNEQFF. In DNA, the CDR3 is TGTGCCAGCAGCCAAGGTCCGGGGGTCATTAGCTCCTACAATGAGCAGTTCTTC.

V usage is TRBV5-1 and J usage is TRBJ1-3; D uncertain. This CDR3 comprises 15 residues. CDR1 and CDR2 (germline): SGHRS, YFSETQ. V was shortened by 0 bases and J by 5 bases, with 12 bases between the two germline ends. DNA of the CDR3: TGCGCCAGCAGCTTGGCCGCAGGCGAGAGAAACACCATATATTTT. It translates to CASSLAAGERNTIYF.

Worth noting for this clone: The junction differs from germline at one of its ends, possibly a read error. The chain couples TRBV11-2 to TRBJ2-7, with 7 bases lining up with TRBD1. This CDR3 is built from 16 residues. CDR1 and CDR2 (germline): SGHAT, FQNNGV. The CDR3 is CASSLDTLGQPYDQYF. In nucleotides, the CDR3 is TGTGCCAGCAGCTTAGATACGTTGGGACAGCCCTACGATCAGTACTTC.

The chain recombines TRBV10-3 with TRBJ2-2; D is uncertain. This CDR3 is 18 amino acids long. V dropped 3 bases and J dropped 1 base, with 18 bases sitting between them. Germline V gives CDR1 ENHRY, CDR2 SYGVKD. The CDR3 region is CAISESLGMAGNTGELFF. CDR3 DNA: TGTGCCATCAGTGAATCGCTAGGAATGGCCGGGAACACCGGGGAGCTGTTTTTT.

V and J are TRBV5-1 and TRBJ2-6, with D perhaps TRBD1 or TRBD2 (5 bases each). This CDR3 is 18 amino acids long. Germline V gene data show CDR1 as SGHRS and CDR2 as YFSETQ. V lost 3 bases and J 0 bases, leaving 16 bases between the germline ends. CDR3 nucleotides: TGCGCCAGCAGCTCTATGGCCGGGGCCATCTCTGGGGCCAACGTCCTGACTTTC. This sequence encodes CASSSMAGAISGANVLTF.

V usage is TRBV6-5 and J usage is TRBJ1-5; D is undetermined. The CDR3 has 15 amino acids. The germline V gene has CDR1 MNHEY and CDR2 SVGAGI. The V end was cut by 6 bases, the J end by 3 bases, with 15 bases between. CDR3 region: CASRPTGRINQPQHF. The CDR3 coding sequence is TGTGCCAGCAGGCCGACTGGACGGATCAATCAGCCCCAGCATTTT.

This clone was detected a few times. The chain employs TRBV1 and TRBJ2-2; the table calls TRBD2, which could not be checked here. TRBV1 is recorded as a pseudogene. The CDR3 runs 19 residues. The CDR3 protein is CTSSQALAGDLKNTGELFF. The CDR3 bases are TGCACCAGCAGCCAAGCTTTAGCGGGGGACCTAAAGAACACCGGGGAGCTGTTTTTT.

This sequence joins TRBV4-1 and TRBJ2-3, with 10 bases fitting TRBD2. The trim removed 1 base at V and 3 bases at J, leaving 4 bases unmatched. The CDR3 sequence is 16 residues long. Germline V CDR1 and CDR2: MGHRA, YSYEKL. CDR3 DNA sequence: TGCGCCAGCAGCCAAGCGAGCGGGGGGGCGACAGATACGCAGTATTTT. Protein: CASSQASGGATDTQYF.

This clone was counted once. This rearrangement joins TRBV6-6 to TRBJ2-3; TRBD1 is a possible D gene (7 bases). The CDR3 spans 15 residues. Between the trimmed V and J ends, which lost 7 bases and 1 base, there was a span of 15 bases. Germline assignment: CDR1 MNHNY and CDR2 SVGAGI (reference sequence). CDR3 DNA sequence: TGTGCCAGCACCGACCAGGGGGGAGGCACAGATACGCAGTATTTT. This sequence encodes CASTDQGGGTDTQYF.

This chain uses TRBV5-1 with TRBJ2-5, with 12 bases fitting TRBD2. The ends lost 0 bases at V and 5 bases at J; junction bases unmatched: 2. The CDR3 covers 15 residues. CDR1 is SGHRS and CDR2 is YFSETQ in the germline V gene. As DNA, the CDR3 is TGCGCCAGCAGCTTGGGACTAGCGGGGGCCGAGACCCAGTACTTC. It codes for CASSLGLAGAETQYF.

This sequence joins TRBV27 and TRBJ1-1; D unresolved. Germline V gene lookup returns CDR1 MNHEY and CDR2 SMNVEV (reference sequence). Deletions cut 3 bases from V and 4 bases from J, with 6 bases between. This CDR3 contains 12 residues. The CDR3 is CASSFFGTEAFF. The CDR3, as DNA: TGTGCCAGCAGTTTCTTCGGCACTGAAGCTTTCTTT.

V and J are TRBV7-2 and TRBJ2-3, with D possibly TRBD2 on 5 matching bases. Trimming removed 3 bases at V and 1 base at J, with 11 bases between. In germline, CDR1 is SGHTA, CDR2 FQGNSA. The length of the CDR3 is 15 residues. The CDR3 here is CASSFDSGGTDTQYF. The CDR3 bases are TGTGCCAGCAGCTTTGATTCCGGGGGCACAGATACGCAGTATTTT.

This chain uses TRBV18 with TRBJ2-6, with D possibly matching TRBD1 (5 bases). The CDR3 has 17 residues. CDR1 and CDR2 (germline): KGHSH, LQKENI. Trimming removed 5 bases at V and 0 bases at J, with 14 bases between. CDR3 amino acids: CASSGALTTSGANVLTF. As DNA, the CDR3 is TGTGCCAGCTCAGGGGCACTTACAACCTCTGGGGCCAACGTCCTGACTTTC. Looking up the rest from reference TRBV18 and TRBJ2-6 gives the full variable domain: NAGVMQNPRHLVRRRGQEARLRCSPMKGHSHVYWYRQLPEEGLKFMVYLQKENIIDESGMPKERFSAEFPKEGPSILRIQQVVRGDSAAYFCASSGALTTSGANVLTFGAGSRLTVL.

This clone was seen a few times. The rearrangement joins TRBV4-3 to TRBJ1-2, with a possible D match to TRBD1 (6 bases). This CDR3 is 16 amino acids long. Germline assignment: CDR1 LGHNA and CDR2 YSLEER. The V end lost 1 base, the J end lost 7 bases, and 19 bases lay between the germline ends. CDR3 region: CASSQAQDRDSGGYTF. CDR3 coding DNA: TGCGCCAGCAGCCAAGCCCAGGACAGAGACTCTGGTGGCTACACCTTC.

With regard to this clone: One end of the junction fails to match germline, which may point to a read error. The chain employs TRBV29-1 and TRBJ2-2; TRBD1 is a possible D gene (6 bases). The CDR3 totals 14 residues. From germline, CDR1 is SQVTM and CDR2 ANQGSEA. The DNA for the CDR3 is TGCAGCGTTGAAGCAGGGGTGGGCACCGGGGAGCTGGTTTTT. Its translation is CSVEAGVGTGELVF.

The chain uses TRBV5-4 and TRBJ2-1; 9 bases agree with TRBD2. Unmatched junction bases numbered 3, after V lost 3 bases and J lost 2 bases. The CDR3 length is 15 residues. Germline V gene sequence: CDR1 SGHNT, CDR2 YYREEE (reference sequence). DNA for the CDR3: TGTGCCAGCAGCTCTGAGCGGGGGGCCTACAATGAGCAGTTCTTC. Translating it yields CASSSERGAYNEQFF.

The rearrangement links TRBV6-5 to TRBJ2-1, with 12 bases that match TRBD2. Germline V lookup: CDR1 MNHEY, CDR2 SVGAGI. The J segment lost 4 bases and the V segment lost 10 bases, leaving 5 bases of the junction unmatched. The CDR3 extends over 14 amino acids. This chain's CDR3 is CATKLAGGYNEQFF. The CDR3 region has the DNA TGTGCCACGAAACTAGCGGGGGGTTACAATGAGCAGTTCTTC.

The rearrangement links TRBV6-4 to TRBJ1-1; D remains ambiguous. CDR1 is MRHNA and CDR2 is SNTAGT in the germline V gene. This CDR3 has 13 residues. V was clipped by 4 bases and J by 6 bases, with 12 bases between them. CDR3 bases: TGTGCCAGCAGTGGGCAGCCCGGGGCTGAAGCTTTCTTT. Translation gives CASSGQPGAEAFF.

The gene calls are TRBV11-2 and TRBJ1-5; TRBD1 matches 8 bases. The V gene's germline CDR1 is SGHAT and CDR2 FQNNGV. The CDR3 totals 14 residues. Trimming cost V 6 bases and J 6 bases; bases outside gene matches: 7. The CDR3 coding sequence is TGTGCCAGCAGTCTCCCAGGGGGCGGTCAGCCCCAGCATTTT. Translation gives CASSLPGGGQPQHF.

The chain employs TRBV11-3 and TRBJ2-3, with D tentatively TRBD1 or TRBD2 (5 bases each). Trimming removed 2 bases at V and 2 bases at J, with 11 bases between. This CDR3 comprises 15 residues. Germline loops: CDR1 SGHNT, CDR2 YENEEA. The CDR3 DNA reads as TGTGCCAGCAGCTTATCGGGGACCATCACAGATACGCAGTATTTT. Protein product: CASSLSGTITDTQYF.

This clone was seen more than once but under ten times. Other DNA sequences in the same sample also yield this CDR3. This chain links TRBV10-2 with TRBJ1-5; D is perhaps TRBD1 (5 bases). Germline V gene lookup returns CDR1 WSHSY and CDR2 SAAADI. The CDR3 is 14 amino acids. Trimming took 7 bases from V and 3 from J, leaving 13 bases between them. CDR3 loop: CASTPTESNQPQHF. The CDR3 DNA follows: TGCGCCAGCACCCCGACAGAATCCAATCAGCCCCAGCATTTT.